This passage covers 23 T cell receptor beta chains from one sample sequenced in a study of T-cell reconstitution after alpha-beta-depleted transplantation in children. Unique molecular identifiers tagged the TCRbeta library. MiXCR, run by TCRdb on the PCR reads, gives a single entry per CDR3 protein. The data contain some 640,000 distinct CDR3 sequences, roughly 17% of them singletons. Source: PBMCs from the stem cell graft donor, taken from the stem cell graft. These receptors all come from a human donor who donated a stem cell graft to a child with acute myeloid leukemia.

The chain couples TRBV20-1 to TRBJ1-5; D perhaps matches TRBD1 (6 bases). The CDR3 is made up of 15 amino acids. V was trimmed by 6 bases and J by 3 bases, leaving 18 bases between them. The germline CDR1 and CDR2 sequences are DFQATT and SNEGSKA (reference sequence). CDR3 in DNA: TGCAGTGCCCCCGACTCGAGGGGGTCCAATCAGCCCCAGCATTTT. This encodes CSAPDSRGSNQPQHF.

This clonotype showed up many times. The chain combines TRBV20-1 with TRBJ2-7; 7 positions match TRBD2. With 5 bases clipped from V and 7 bases from J, the junction kept 11 bases outside the gene matches. Germline CDR1 is DFQATT and CDR2 is SNEGSKA (reference sequence). The CDR3 is 13 residues long. CDR3 nucleotide sequence: TGCAGTGCTCTGAGCGGGGACGCCTTGGAGCAGTACGTC. This translates into CSALSGDALEQYV.

Many counts were recorded for this clonotype. The chain's CDR3 is CASSARDIPFEQYF. Written as DNA, the CDR3 is TGTGCCAGCAGCGCCCGGGACATACCTTTCGAGCAGTACTTC. V and J are TRBV5-6 and TRBJ2-7; maybe TRBD1 (6 bases). The germline V and J ends were trimmed by 4 bases and 6 bases, with 17 bases remaining between them. Germline V gene sequence: CDR1 SGHDT, CDR2 YYEEEE. CDR3 length: 14 residues.

This clonotype was detected only a few times. This chain uses TRBV7-3 with TRBJ2-5, with 12 bases matching TRBD2. This CDR3 spans 16 amino acids. With 5 bases clipped from V and 4 bases from J, the junction kept 8 bases outside the gene matches. Germline CDR1 is SGHTA and CDR2 is FQGTGA. The chain's CDR3 is CASSVGLAGLGETQYF. The CDR3 nucleotides read TGTGCCAGCAGCGTCGGACTAGCGGGGCTCGGAGAGACCCAGTACTTC.

This clonotype was recorded many times. The chain recombines TRBV15 with TRBJ1-4; D ambiguous. This CDR3 has 10 amino acids. Germline CDR1 is LNHNV and CDR2 is YYDKDF (reference sequence). The V end was cut by 8 bases, the J end by 6 bases, with 4 bases between. The CDR3 nucleotides are TGTGCCACCGGTGATGAAAAACTGTTTTTT. This codes for CATGDEKLFF.

This clonotype was recorded many times. J is TRBJ2-7 and V is TRBV5-1; the match to TRBD2 covers 9 bases. Trimming cost V 0 bases and J 3 bases; bases outside gene matches: 7. This CDR3 contains 16 residues. Per the germline V gene, CDR1 is SGHRS and CDR2 is YFSETQ. In nucleotides, the CDR3 is TGCGCCAGCAGCTTGGAGGCTAGCGGGGCGGGCTACGAGCAGTACTTC. Amino acids: CASSLEASGAGYEQYF.

This chain connects TRBV7-6 to TRBJ2-5; D not certain. The CDR3 totals 15 residues. Germline CDR1 and CDR2: SGHVS and FNYEAQ. Trimming pared 5 bases from V and 1 base from J, leaving 14 bases between. This CDR3 is CASSLDGPGQETQYF. The CDR3, as DNA: TGTGCCAGCAGCCTGGACGGGCCGGGCCAAGAGACCCAGTACTTC.

This clonotype has a count of ten or more. The rearrangement uses TRBV20-1 and TRBJ2-3, with D unclear. The germline gives CDR1 DFQATT, CDR2 SNEGSKA (reference sequence). The germline V and J ends were trimmed by 0 bases and 0 bases, with 10 bases remaining between them. This CDR3 region has 15 residues. DNA for the CDR3: TGCAGTGCTAGAGAGGGTCAGTCTAGCACAGATACGCAGTATTTT. Protein product: CSAREGQSSTDTQYF.

This clonotype was picked up many times. V gene TRBV5-5 combines with J gene TRBJ2-1, with D possibly being TRBD2 (6 bases). Trimming stripped 2 bases from V and 6 bases from J, with 15 bases between. This CDR3 has 15 amino acids. Germline assignment: CDR1 SGHKS and CDR2 YYEKEE (reference sequence). The DNA for the CDR3 is TGTGCCAGCAGCTTACGAGAGGGAGGCATCAATGAGCAGTTCTTC. It translates to CASSLREGGINEQFF.

This clonotype was seen repeatedly, ten times or more. The chain has TRBV20-1 and TRBJ2-7; 9 bases fit TRBD1. Germline CDR1 reads DFQATT; CDR2 reads SNEGSKA (reference sequence). V lost 5 bases and J lost 4; bases outside the gene matches: 9. The CDR3 is 14 residues long. CDR3 region: CSAGGTGTSYEQYF. The CDR3 nucleotides read TGCAGTGCTGGGGGGACAGGGACTTCATACGAGCAGTACTTC.

Worth noting for this clonotype: A much larger clone differs from this one at a single base, so this may be a read error. The rearrangement links TRBV20-1 to TRBJ2-3; the match to TRBD2 covers 7 bases. This CDR3 has 13 residues. CDR1 is DFQATT, CDR2 SNEGSKA, per germline (reference sequence). The V gene end was trimmed by 5 bases and the J gene end by 2 bases; junction bases not matched to a gene: 4. The CDR3 protein is CSAWGGITDTQYF. In nucleotides, the CDR3 is TGCAGTGCTTGGGGGGGGATCACAGATACGCAGTATTTT.

This clonotype came up a few times. The genes are TRBV24-1 and TRBJ2-5; possibly TRBD1 for D (6 bases). Trimming shortened V by 4 bases and J by 5 bases, and 16 bases separated the two germline ends. CDR1 is KGHDR, CDR2 SFDVKD, per germline. This CDR3 region has 15 residues. The CDR3 nucleotides read TGTGCCACCAGTGAGTCGAACAGGGAAGAGGAGACCCAGTACTTC. Amino acid sequence: CATSESNREEETQYF.

This clonotype was recorded at least ten times. The rearrangement links TRBV12-3 or TRBV12-4 to TRBJ1-6; possible D gene TRBD1, 6 bases. V was trimmed by 0 bases and J by 6 bases, leaving 6 bases between them. This CDR3 has 14 residues. CDR3 in DNA: TGTGCCAGCAGTTTAGCAGGGGGTAATTCACCCCTCCACTTT. It codes for CASSLAGGNSPLHF.

This clonotype was observed at least ten times. The chain joins TRBV27 to TRBJ1-1; D possibly corresponds to TRBD1 (5 bases). Per the germline V gene, CDR1 is MNHEY and CDR2 is SMNVEV (reference sequence). This CDR3 comprises 13 residues. The germline V and J ends were trimmed by 4 bases and 4 bases, with 10 bases remaining between them. CDR3 DNA sequence: TGTGCCAGCAGTTCCTCAGGGTCCACTGAAGCTTTCTTT. Encoded protein: CASSSSGSTEAFF.

This clonotype showed up many times. This chain joins TRBV29-1 and TRBJ2-2; D perhaps matches TRBD1 (5 bases). The germline CDR1 and CDR2 sequences are SQVTM and ANQGSEA. The CDR3 runs 14 residues. Trimming pared 1 base from V and 5 bases from J, leaving 11 bases between. CDR3 nucleotides: TGCAGCGTTGAAGCCCAGGGTCGGACCGGGGAGCTGTTTTTT. Its translation is CSVEAQGRTGELFF.

This clonotype was detected many times. The chain joins TRBV5-5 to TRBJ2-7; D may correspond to TRBD1 or TRBD2 (5 bases each). Germline-derived CDR1 and CDR2 are SGHKS and YYEKEE (reference sequence). The V gene lost 5 bases and the J gene lost 9 bases, with 18 bases spanning the gap. CDR3 length equals 13 residues. CDR3 sequence: CASSWDALGRQYF. The CDR3 nucleotides read TGTGCCAGCAGTTGGGACGCGCTAGGTCGGCAGTACTTC.

This clonotype was detected many times. CDR3 coding DNA: TGTGCCAGCAGCTTGCTTAGCGGAGGCGCAGATACGCAGTATTTT. This codes for CASSLLSGGADTQYF. The V and J genes are TRBV7-2 and TRBJ2-3; a possible D gene is TRBD2 (6 bases). The CDR3 is made up of 15 amino acids. V was clipped by 3 bases and J by 4 bases, with 14 bases between them. Germline-derived CDR1 and CDR2 are SGHTA and FQGNSA.

The chain employs TRBV12-3 or TRBV12-4 and TRBJ1-1; 7 nucleotides align to TRBD1. V lost 6 bases, J lost 0 bases, and 7 bases stayed unmatched. The CDR3 is 15 amino acids. CDR3 nucleotide sequence: TGTGCCAGCAGCGACAGGGCCCGATTGAACACTGAAGCTTTCTTT. Amino acid sequence: CASSDRARLNTEAFF.

There are a few counts of this clonotype. V usage is TRBV27 and J usage is TRBJ2-1; 8 nucleotides align to TRBD2. The CDR3 has 14 amino acids. Germline CDR1 is MNHEY and CDR2 is SMNVEV (reference sequence). The ends lost 5 bases at V and 10 bases at J; junction bases unmatched: 10. CDR3: CASSQFKRGSEQFF. Here the CDR3 DNA reads TGTGCCAGCAGTCAGTTTAAGCGGGGGTCGGAGCAGTTCTTC.

This clonotype was observed many times. This chain joins TRBV15 and TRBJ2-3; D tentatively reads TRBD1 or TRBD2 (5 bases each). V was clipped by 0 bases and J by 4 bases, with 11 bases between them. This CDR3 contains 15 residues. Per the germline V gene, CDR1 is LNHNV and CDR2 is YYDKDF (reference sequence). The CDR3 reads CATSRDGGEADTQYF. CDR3 bases: TGTGCCACCAGCAGAGATGGGGGAGAGGCAGATACGCAGTATTTT.

This clonotype has at least ten counts. The chain uses TRBV29-1 and TRBJ2-2, with D possibly being TRBD1 (6 bases). The length of the CDR3 is 12 residues. Trimming removed 7 bases at V and 5 bases at J, with 11 bases between. CDR1 is SQVTM, CDR2 ANQGSEA, per germline. The CDR3 coding sequence is TGCAGCGGGCTGACAGGAACCGGGGAGCTGTTTTTT. Its translation: CSGLTGTGELFF.

This clonotype was counted a few times. J is TRBJ1-6 and V is TRBV20-1; D is uncertain. Germline CDR1 and CDR2: DFQATT and SNEGSKA (reference sequence). This CDR3 has 15 amino acids. Trimming removed 0 bases at V and 10 bases at J, with 16 bases between. The CDR3 protein is CSARDIGGWRSPLHF. CDR3 bases: TGCAGTGCTAGAGATATTGGCGGGTGGCGGTCACCCCTCCACTTT.

The genes are TRBV24-1 and TRBJ2-2, with D perhaps matching TRBD2 (5 bases). Per the germline V gene, CDR1 is KGHDR and CDR2 is SFDVKD. V gave up 9 bases and J gave up 3 bases, with 16 bases separating them. CDR3 length equals 15 residues. CDR3 region: CATSFEGLDTGELFF. The CDR3 DNA reads TGTGCCACCTCCTTCGAAGGACTTGACACCGGGGAGCTGTTTTTT.